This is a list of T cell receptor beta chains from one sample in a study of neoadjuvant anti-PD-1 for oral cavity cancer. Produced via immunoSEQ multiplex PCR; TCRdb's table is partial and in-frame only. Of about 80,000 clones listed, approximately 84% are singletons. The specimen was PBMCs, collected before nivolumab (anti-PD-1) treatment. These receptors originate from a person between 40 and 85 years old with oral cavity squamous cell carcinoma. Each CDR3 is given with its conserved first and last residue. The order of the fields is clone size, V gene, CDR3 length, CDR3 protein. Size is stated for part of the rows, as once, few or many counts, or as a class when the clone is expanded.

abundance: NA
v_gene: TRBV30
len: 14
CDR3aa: CAGDRVENTDTQYF

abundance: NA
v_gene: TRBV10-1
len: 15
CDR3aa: CASSALAGGQDTQYF

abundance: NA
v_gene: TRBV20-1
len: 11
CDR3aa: CSAADGSEQFF

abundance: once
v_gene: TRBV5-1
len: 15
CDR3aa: CASSLERPTTGELFF

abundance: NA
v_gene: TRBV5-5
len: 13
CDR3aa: CASSLINEGGYTF

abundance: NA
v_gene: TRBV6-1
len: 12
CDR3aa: CASNDRKETQYF

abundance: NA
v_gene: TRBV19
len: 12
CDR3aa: CATRTANYGYTF

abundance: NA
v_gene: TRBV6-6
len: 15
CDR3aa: CARLYREAFKNIQYF

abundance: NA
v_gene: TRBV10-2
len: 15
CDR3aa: CASTQGIQLSYEQYF

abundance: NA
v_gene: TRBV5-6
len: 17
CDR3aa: CASSGRGTGGSTGELFF

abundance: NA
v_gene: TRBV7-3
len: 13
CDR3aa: CASSLIPGDTQYF

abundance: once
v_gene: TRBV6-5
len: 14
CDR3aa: CASRTSGGNTEAFF

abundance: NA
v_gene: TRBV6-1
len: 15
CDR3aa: CASSETWGHNQPQHF

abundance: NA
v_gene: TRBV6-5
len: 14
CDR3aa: CASSSTGRVGGYTF

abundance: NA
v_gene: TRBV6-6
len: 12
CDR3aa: CASSYLADTQYF

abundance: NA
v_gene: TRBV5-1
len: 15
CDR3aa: CASSLYRGETDTQYF

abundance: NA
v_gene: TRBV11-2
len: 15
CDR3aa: CASSFGSFRGDTQYF

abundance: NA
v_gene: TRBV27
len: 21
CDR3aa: CASSRGPGLDLLGSNTGELFF

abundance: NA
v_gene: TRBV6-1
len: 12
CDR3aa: CASRSDVDTQYF

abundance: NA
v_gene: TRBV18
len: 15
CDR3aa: CASSPPNSMNTEAFF

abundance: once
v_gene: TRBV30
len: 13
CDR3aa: CAVGQGVTGELFF

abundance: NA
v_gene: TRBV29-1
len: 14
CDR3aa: CSVAVDPTYNEQFF

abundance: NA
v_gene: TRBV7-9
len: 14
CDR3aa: CASSLEGSVYEQYF

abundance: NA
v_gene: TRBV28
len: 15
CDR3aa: CASSSGLAGVGELFF

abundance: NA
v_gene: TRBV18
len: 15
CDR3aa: CASSPSPGQGKHSTF

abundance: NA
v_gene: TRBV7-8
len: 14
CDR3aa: CASSKRTGVETQYF

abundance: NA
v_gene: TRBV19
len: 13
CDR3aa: CASSDRGNQPQHF

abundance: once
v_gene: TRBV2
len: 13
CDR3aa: CASSGIRRAEAFF

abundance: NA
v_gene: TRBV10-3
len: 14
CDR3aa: CAISRLAAYNEQFF

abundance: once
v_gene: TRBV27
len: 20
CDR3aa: CASSLVGQGRIAGVPHEQYF

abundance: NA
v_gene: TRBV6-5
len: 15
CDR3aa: CASSYALELNTEAFF

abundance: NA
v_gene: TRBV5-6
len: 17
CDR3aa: CASSPPGGLASLNEQFF

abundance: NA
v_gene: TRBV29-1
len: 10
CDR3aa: CSAYRDTQYF

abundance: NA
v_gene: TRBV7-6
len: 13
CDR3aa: CASSLDEVTEAFF

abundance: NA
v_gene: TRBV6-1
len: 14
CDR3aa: CASFLGRMNTEAFF

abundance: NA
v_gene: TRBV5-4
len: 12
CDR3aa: CASSLTGYGYTF

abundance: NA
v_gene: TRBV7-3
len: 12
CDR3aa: CASSPPGGEQYF

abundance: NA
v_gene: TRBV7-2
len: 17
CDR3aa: CASSLVAGAGTGYEQYF

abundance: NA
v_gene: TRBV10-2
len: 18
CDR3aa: CASSELLTGPPAQETQYF

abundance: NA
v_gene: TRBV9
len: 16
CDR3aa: CASSGFRGPDTGELFF

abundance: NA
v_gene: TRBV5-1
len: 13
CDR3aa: CASSPGDTYEQYF

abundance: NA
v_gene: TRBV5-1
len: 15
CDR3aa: CASSLDGRGTGELFF

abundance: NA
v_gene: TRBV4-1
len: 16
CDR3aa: CASSQESTGGANVLTF

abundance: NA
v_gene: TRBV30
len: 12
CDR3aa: CAWSVRAVNFTF

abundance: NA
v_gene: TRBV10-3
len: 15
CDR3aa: CAISRDRAPNTEAFF

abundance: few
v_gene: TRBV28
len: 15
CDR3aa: CASSLQQGAYYGYTF

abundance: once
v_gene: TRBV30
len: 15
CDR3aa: CAWIPGLLENTEAFF

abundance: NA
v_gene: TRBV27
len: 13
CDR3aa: CASMGVMAGAQYF

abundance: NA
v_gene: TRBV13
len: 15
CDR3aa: CASSARMTVAETQYF

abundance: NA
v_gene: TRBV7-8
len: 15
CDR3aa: CASSLPGGANTEAFF

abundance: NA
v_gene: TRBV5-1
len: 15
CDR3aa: CASSSTTSPTGELFF